These 29 T cell receptor beta chains originate from one sample sequenced in a study of identical twins. TCRdb itself ran the 5' RACE reads through MiXCR, one entry per CDR3 protein. The table lists 550,000 to 800,000 distinct CDR3 sequences, around 7.4% of them singletons. The same sample was also studied in work on yellow fever vaccine responses in identical twins.

Specimen: PBMCs. All receptors derive from a woman between 18 and 29 years old in good health.

At least ten counts were recorded for this clonotype. CDR3 sequence: CSATGIHSGNTIYF. The CDR3 nucleotides are TGCAGTGCTACAGGCATTCACTCTGGAAACACCATATATTTT. This chain joins TRBV20-1 and TRBJ1-3; D remains unclear. The germline V gene has CDR1 DFQATT and CDR2 SNEGSKA (reference sequence). The CDR3 spans 14 residues. Between the trimmed V and J ends, which lost 4 bases and 0 bases, there was a span of 10 bases.

The chain has TRBV5-8 and TRBJ2-1; 10 positions match TRBD1. Losses at the gene ends were 2 bases for V and 7 bases for J; bases not matched to a gene: 6. Per germline, CDR1 SGHTS and CDR2 YDEGEE. The CDR3 is 15 amino acids. The CDR3 loop reads CASSLLGQGKNEQFF. The CDR3 DNA is TGTGCCAGCAGCTTATTGGGACAGGGGAAAAATGAGCAGTTCTTC.

The sample holds a few counts of this clonotype. This chain connects TRBV28 to TRBJ2-3; 12 nucleotides agree with TRBD2. Germline V gene data show CDR1 as MDHEN and CDR2 as SYDVKM. The CDR3 has 17 amino acids. Trimming cost V 4 bases and J 6 bases; bases outside gene matches: 11. This chain's CDR3 is CASSSLAGGYLGDTQYF. Written as DNA, the CDR3 is TGTGCCAGCAGTTCCCTAGCGGGAGGGTATCTAGGGGATACGCAGTATTTT.

This chain connects TRBV11-2 to TRBJ2-4; the D is unclear. The germline V and J ends were trimmed by 1 base and 6 bases, with 10 bases remaining between them. Germline V gene lookup returns CDR1 SGHAT and CDR2 FQNNGV. The CDR3 totals 14 residues. The CDR3 region has the DNA TGTGCCAGCAGCTTAGCCCTCCCCCCAAACATTCAGTACTTC. This codes for CASSLALPPNIQYF.

This clonotype has only a few counts. CDR3 sequence (DNA): TGTGCCAGTGAGACCTGGAACTACGAGCAGTACTTC. This translates into CASETWNYEQYF. The V and J genes are TRBV19 and TRBJ2-7; the D is unclear. The CDR3 is made up of 12 amino acids. V lost 8 bases and J 3 bases, leaving 11 bases between the germline ends. The germline V gene encodes CDR1 LNHDA and CDR2 SQIVND (reference sequence).

There are a few counts of this clonotype. The chain has TRBV24-1 and TRBJ2-3, with a tentative D call TRBD1 (6 bases). Trimming took 9 bases from V and 3 from J, leaving 12 bases between them. The CDR3 is made up of 13 amino acids. Germline assignment: CDR1 KGHDR and CDR2 SFDVKD. CDR3 nucleotides: TGTGCCACCTCAGGGGAGTGGACAGATACGCAGTATTTT. Translated, it gives CATSGEWTDTQYF.

This clonotype was counted at least ten times. The V gene is TRBV4-2, the J gene TRBJ1-1; 7 bases agree with TRBD1. The CDR3 sequence is 14 residues long. V shed 2 bases, J shed 3 bases, and the junction held 3 bases outside the gene matches. Germline V gene lookup returns CDR1 LGHNA and CDR2 YNFKEQ. CDR3 nucleotide sequence: TGTGCCAGCAGCCAACCAGACAGGGACACTGAAGCTTTCTTT. Translating gives CASSQPDRDTEAFF.

This clonotype has only a few counts. This sequence joins TRBV14 and TRBJ2-1; 15 positions agree with TRBD2. This CDR3 has 17 amino acids. Losses at the gene ends were 3 bases for V and 5 bases for J; bases not matched to a gene: 5. The germline V gene encodes CDR1 SGHDN and CDR2 FVKESK. The CDR3 bases are TGTGCCAGCAGCCATCTTAGGACTAGCGGGGGGGACAATGAGCAGTTCTTC. Amino acid sequence: CASSHLRTSGGDNEQFF.

This clonotype was recorded at least ten times. The V call is TRBV20-1, the J call TRBJ1-5; D gene unclear. The CDR3 has 13 amino acids. Between the trimmed V and J ends, which lost 5 bases and 1 base, there was a span of 9 bases. CDR1 is DFQATT and CDR2 is SNEGSKA in the germline V gene (reference sequence). In DNA, the CDR3 is TGCAGTGCTCTTTACGGGAGCAATCAGCCCCAGCATTTT. It specifies CSALYGSNQPQHF.

This clonotype was counted at least ten times. The chain is built from TRBV12-3 or TRBV12-4 and TRBJ2-5, with a possible D match to TRBD2 (7 bases). Trimming left V 6 bases short and J 0 bases short, with 11 bases between. The CDR3 runs to 14 residues. CDR3 in DNA: TGTGCCAGCAGAAGGGGGGGTTACCAAGAGACCCAGTACTTC. Amino acid sequence: CASRRGGYQETQYF.

The V and J genes are TRBV7-2 and TRBJ1-6; a possible D gene is TRBD1 (6 bases). Trimming stripped 7 bases from V and 9 bases from J, with 22 bases between. Looked up from germline, CDR1 is SGHTA and CDR2 is FQGNSA. This CDR3 has 16 amino acids. The CDR3 bases are TGTGCCAGCACCTCCCTGGGGGGGGCTTTTAGTTCACCCCTCCACTTT. It encodes CASTSLGGAFSSPLHF.

This clonotype was detected a few times. This rearrangement joins TRBV5-1 to TRBJ2-2, with 7 bases aligning to TRBD2. The germline CDR1 and CDR2 sequences are SGHRS and YFSETQ. This CDR3 is built from 14 residues. J gave up 5 bases and V 4 bases, and 5 bases lay outside the gene matches. The CDR3 bases are TGCGCCAGCAGCCCCGGGGGGAGGACCGGGGAGCTGTTTTTT. Protein: CASSPGGRTGELFF.

In this sample, this clonotype turned up a few times. The chain combines TRBV12-5 with TRBJ1-1; no clear D. The CDR3 spans 15 residues. V was cut by 7 bases and J by 1 base, with 16 bases left in between. The germline gives CDR1 LGHNT, CDR2 FRNRAP. The CDR3, as DNA: TGTGCTAGTGCAAAGGGTTCGATCCCGAACACTGAAGCTTTCTTT. Translating gives CASAKGSIPNTEAFF.

In its sample, this clonotype was seen a few times. The gene calls are TRBV11-2 and TRBJ2-7; D perhaps matches TRBD1 (6 bases). The CDR3 spans 16 residues. V was shortened by 5 bases and J by 1 base, with 18 bases between the two germline ends. The germline V gene has CDR1 SGHAT and CDR2 FQNNGV. CDR3 protein: CASSPRTDTFSYEQYV. The CDR3 DNA reads TGTGCCAGCAGCCCAAGGACAGACACCTTTTCCTACGAGCAGTACGTC.

This clonotype was counted a few times. The J gene is TRBJ2-1, the V gene TRBV18; D is undetermined. The germline V and J ends were trimmed by 1 base and 2 bases, with 6 bases remaining between them. The CDR3 length is 14 residues. Germline CDR1 and CDR2: KGHSH and LQKENI. The DNA for the CDR3 is TGTGCCAGCTCACCACAGGCGGCCTACAATGAGCAGTTCTTC. It encodes CASSPQAAYNEQFF. Together with reference TRBV18 and TRBJ2-1, the CDR3 gives the full variable domain: NAGVMQNPRHLVRRRGQEARLRCSPMKGHSHVYWYRQLPEEGLKFMVYLQKENIIDESGMPKERFSAEFPKEGPSILRIQQVVRGDSAAYFCASSPQAAYNEQFFGPGTRLTVL.

This clonotype was observed a handful of times. The J gene is TRBJ2-5, the V gene TRBV2; D tentatively fits TRBD1 or TRBD2 (5 bases each). The CDR3 has 14 amino acids. The germline gives CDR1 SNHLY, CDR2 FYNNEI. Trimming removed 6 bases from V and 5 bases from J, with 16 bases in between. CDR3 loop: CASSGMGVGETQYF. In DNA, the CDR3 is TGTGCCAGCAGCGGGATGGGGGTTGGGGAGACCCAGTACTTC.

This clonotype showed up many times. This chain links TRBV3-1 with TRBJ1-5; D not certain. Between the trimmed V and J ends, which lost 4 bases and 0 bases, there was a span of 7 bases. The CDR3 spans 14 residues. Germline CDR1 LGHDT, CDR2 YNNKEL (reference sequence). CDR3 sequence (DNA): TGTGCCAGCAGCCCGCGACATAGCAATCAGCCCCAGCATTTT. It specifies CASSPRHSNQPQHF.

CDR3 DNA: TGTGCCAGCAGCTCGCGATTGGGGACGCCCAATAATGAGCAGTTCTTC. This codes for CASSSRLGTPNNEQFF. The chain links TRBV7-9 to TRBJ2-1, with D perhaps assigned TRBD1 or TRBD2 (5 bases each). Germline CDR1 is SEHNR and CDR2 is FQNEAQ (reference sequence). The CDR3 contains 16 residues. V lost 4 bases, J lost 7 bases, and 20 bases lay in between.

Written as DNA, the CDR3 is TGTGCCAGCAGCCAGGGACAGGGGGCGCTTATCGAGCAGTACGTC. The encoded protein is CASSQGQGALIEQYV. The chain employs TRBV5-5 and TRBJ2-7; 12 nucleotides match TRBD1. Germline CDR1 is SGHKS and CDR2 is YYEKEE (reference sequence). The V segment lost 4 bases and the J segment 6 bases; nucleotides outside the gene matches: 8. The CDR3 consists of 15 residues.

As regards this clonotype: The DNA is left out, because the CDR3 cannot be placed on it with certainty; the CDR3 is given as TCRdb lists it. The chain couples TRBV21-1 to TRBJ2-7; the table's D call, TRBD1, was not checked against the DNA. TRBV21-1 is noted as a pseudogene. 16 amino acids form the CDR3, both terminal residues included. CDR3 sequence reads: CASSHWGTGISYEQYV.

This clonotype was seen more than once but under ten times. The J gene is TRBJ2-7, the V gene TRBV5-1; TRBD2 agrees at 7 bases. Trimming removed 5 bases from V and 5 bases from J; junction bases left unmatched: 7. The length of the CDR3 is 13 residues. In germline, CDR1 is SGHRS, CDR2 YFSETQ. CDR3 amino acids: CASRDTGGHEQYF. In nucleotides, the CDR3 is TGCGCCAGCAGGGACACGGGGGGTCACGAGCAGTACTTC.

This clonotype occurred a few times. The V call is TRBV20-1, the J call TRBJ2-1, with 9 bases lining up with TRBD2. The V gene's germline CDR1 is DFQATT and CDR2 SNEGSKA (reference sequence). The trim removed 6 bases at V and 7 bases at J, leaving 13 bases unmatched. CDR3 size: 15 residues. CDR3 bases: TGCAGTGCCTATATAATAGCGGGAGTTGGAAATGAGCAGTTCTTC. Its translation: CSAYIIAGVGNEQFF.

This clonotype appeared many times. This chain uses TRBV12-3 or TRBV12-4 with TRBJ2-1; 13 bases align to TRBD2. J lost 8 bases, V lost 6 bases, and 7 bases had no gene match. The CDR3 is 15 amino acids. CDR3 amino acids: CASRGTSGGADEQFF. The CDR3 DNA reads as TGTGCCAGCAGGGGAACTAGCGGGGGGGCCGATGAGCAGTTCTTC.

In its sample, this clonotype was seen a few times. This chain uses TRBV20-1 with TRBJ2-4; D is uncertain. Looked up from germline, CDR1 is DFQATT and CDR2 is SNEGSKA (reference sequence). The CDR3 loop spans 14 amino acids. V was trimmed by 3 bases and J by 0 bases, leaving 9 bases between them. In DNA form, the CDR3 reads TGCAGTGCTAGTGACTTTTTAGCCAAAAACATTCAGTACTTC. Translation: CSASDFLAKNIQYF.

The CDR3 reads CASSPRSRMETQYF. CDR3 nucleotides: TGTGCCAGCTCACCACGGTCGAGAATGGAGACCCAGTACTTC. The chain has TRBV18 and TRBJ2-5, with D unresolved. There are 14 residues in the CDR3. Trimming cost V 1 base and J 5 bases, with 11 bases left between them. CDR1 is KGHSH and CDR2 is LQKENI in the germline V gene. Full variable domain (rest looked up from reference TRBV18 and TRBJ2-5): NAGVMQNPRHLVRRRGQEARLRCSPMKGHSHVYWYRQLPEEGLKFMVYLQKENIIDESGMPKERFSAEFPKEGPSILRIQQVVRGDSAAYFCASSPRSRMETQYFGPGTRLLVL.

The CDR3 sequence: CASSESPVGGYEQYF. As DNA, the CDR3 is TGTGCCAGCAGTGAAAGTCCGGTCGGTGGCTACGAGCAGTACTTC. The genes are TRBV2 and TRBJ2-7, with D uncertain. V was trimmed by 2 bases and J by 3 bases, leaving 14 bases between them. CDR1 and CDR2 (germline): SNHLY, FYNNEI. The CDR3 length is 15 residues.

This clonotype was seen repeatedly, ten times or more. The chain employs TRBV12-3 or TRBV12-4 and TRBJ2-7; no firm D call. V was clipped by 4 bases and J by 9 bases, with 13 bases between them. CDR3 size: 12 residues. The CDR3: CASSYGPLRQYF. CDR3 DNA sequence: TGTGCCAGCAGTTACGGTCCGTTGAGGCAGTACTTC.

CDR3 DNA sequence: TGCGCCAGCAGCCAAGTTAAGAGCGGGAGGCCCTCAGATACGCAGTATTTT. Its translation: CASSQVKSGRPSDTQYF. The rearrangement links TRBV4-1 to TRBJ2-3, with 9 nucleotides matching TRBD2. The CDR3 is made up of 17 amino acids. V dropped 1 base and J dropped 4; count of bases not matched to a gene: 9. Germline values: CDR1 MGHRA, CDR2 YSYEKL.

The CDR3 loop reads CASSEAGWGSQETQYF. DNA for the CDR3: TGCGCCAGCAGCGAAGCAGGGTGGGGGTCCCAAGAGACCCAGTACTTC. The chain couples TRBV5-1 to TRBJ2-5, with D possibly being TRBD1 or TRBD2 (5 bases each). Trimming took off 4 bases at V and 1 base at J, with 17 bases between the two ends. The CDR3 is 16 residues long. Germline V gene sequence: CDR1 SGHRS, CDR2 YFSETQ.